The text below deals with one T cell receptor (beta chain). What it recognizes is unknown. TCR beta VDJ and CDR3 were profiled, and genomic DNA was the template. From the reads, TCRdb called clonotypes with MiXCR, one entry per CDR3 protein. The sample lists 300,000 or so distinct CDR3 sequences; approximately 57% were seen once. Patients sequenced had flow cytometry evidence of CD8+CD57+ cell expansion. This record comes from a study of CD8+CD57+ T cells in acquired aplastic anemia. In the study overall: The study obtained an average of approximately 2.9 ug of DNA from sorted CD4+ and CD8+ cells.

The V gene lost 2 bases and the J gene lost 4 bases, with 14 bases spanning the gap. CDR3 length: 15 residues. Germline V gene lookup returns CDR1 SGHVS and CDR2 FQNEAQ. Points from the study as a whole: Roughly 27 shared CD8+ CDR3s appeared highly expressed within patients' immunodominant clones. Any difference that existed in CD8+ Simpson's diversity between patients and controls was not significant.

Sequencing was carried out using sorted CD4+, CD8+, or CD8+CD57+ T cells (not recorded which) from PBMCs. This TCR was sampled from a human donor with aplastic anemia. The chain has TRBV7-8 and TRBJ1-2, with D unclear. DNA of the CDR3: TGTGCCAGCAGCTTAAAAGGCGGAAGATTCTATGGCTACACCTTC. The encoded protein is CASSLKGGRFYGYTF.